A selection of T cell receptor beta chains follows, all from one sample in a study of T cell repertoires in ileal Crohn's disease. Here immunoSEQ multiplex PCR was the method, and the copy in TCRdb shows in-frame clones only, minus some. The sample consists of approximately 15,000 clones, approximately 70% of them appearing once. The sequenced sample was ileal tissue. The receptors were sampled from an adult with Crohn's disease. CDR3s include the opening cysteine and the closing phenylalanine or tryptophan. The order of the fields is CDR3 DNA, CDR3 protein, V gene, CDR3 length, D gene, J gene, clone size. The D gene is left open where the match is weak. Expanded clones get a size class; other rows say once, few or many, or leave the size out.

CDR3nt: TGTGCCAGCAGCCCGAGGTCGGGACAGGACACTGAAGCTTTCTTT
CDR3aa: CASSPRSGQDTEAFF
v_gene: TRBV11-3
len: 15
d_gene: TRBD1
j_gene: TRBJ1-1
abundance: NA

CDR3nt: TGTGCCAGCGGTGTCGACTCGACCAGCTCCTACGAGCAGTACTTC
CDR3aa: CASGVDSTSSYEQYF
v_gene: TRBV6-5
len: 15
d_gene: NA
j_gene: TRBJ2-7
abundance: few

CDR3nt: TGTGCCAGCAGCACACACAGGGATTCCGCCTACGAGCAGTACTTC
CDR3aa: CASSTHRDSAYEQYF
v_gene: TRBV11-3
len: 15
d_gene: NA
j_gene: TRBJ2-7
abundance: NA

CDR3nt: TGTGCCAGCAGCCAAGTGGGGCGGGGGGGCCAAGAGACCCAGTACTTC
CDR3aa: CASSQVGRGGQETQYF
v_gene: TRBV4-2
len: 16
d_gene: TRBD2
j_gene: TRBJ2-5
abundance: NA

CDR3nt: TGTGCCAGCACATATGGGACAGGGGCCTTGAACACTGAAGCTTTCTTT
CDR3aa: CASTYGTGALNTEAFF
v_gene: TRBV28
len: 16
d_gene: TRBD1
j_gene: TRBJ1-1
abundance: NA

CDR3nt: TGTGCCAGCAGTTACTCGGGGAGGGACACTGAAGCTTTCTTT
CDR3aa: CASSYSGRDTEAFF
v_gene: TRBV6-6
len: 14
d_gene: NA
j_gene: TRBJ1-1
abundance: few

CDR3nt: TGTGCCATCACCTCGGCCAGGGAGGGCGAGCAGTACTTC
CDR3aa: CAITSAREGEQYF
v_gene: TRBV10-3
len: 13
d_gene: TRBD2
j_gene: TRBJ2-7
abundance: few

CDR3nt: TGCGCCAGCAGCTTAACAGGACAGGTCCCCTCTGGAAACACCATATATTTT
CDR3aa: CASSLTGQVPSGNTIYF
v_gene: TRBV5-1
len: 17
d_gene: TRBD1
j_gene: TRBJ1-3
abundance: NA

CDR3nt: TGTGCCAGTAAGCGGACTAGCGGCTACAATGAGCAGTTCTTC
CDR3aa: CASKRTSGYNEQFF
v_gene: TRBV2
len: 14
d_gene: TRBD2
j_gene: TRBJ2-1
abundance: NA

CDR3nt: TGTGCCAGCAGCCAAGAAGGCCATAGGGGACTGCAAGAGACCCAGTACTTC
CDR3aa: CASSQEGHRGLQETQYF
v_gene: TRBV4-2
len: 17
d_gene: NA
j_gene: TRBJ2-5
abundance: NA

CDR3nt: TGTGCCAGCAGTCCGAAACAGGGGGCAGGGTATACCAATCAGCCCCAGCATTTT
CDR3aa: CASSPKQGAGYTNQPQHF
v_gene: TRBV27
len: 18
d_gene: TRBD1
j_gene: TRBJ1-5
abundance: NA

CDR3nt: TGTGCCAGCATGACAGTTAAATATGGCTACACCTTC
CDR3aa: CASMTVKYGYTF
v_gene: TRBV2
len: 12
d_gene: NA
j_gene: TRBJ1-2
abundance: NA

CDR3nt: TGTGCCAGCAGTGATTTCGACAGGAACACCGGGGAGCTGTTTTTT
CDR3aa: CASSDFDRNTGELFF
v_gene: TRBV25-1
len: 15
d_gene: NA
j_gene: TRBJ2-2
abundance: NA

CDR3nt: TGCGCCAGCAGCTTGGTATTTGGGCGGGGGGCCTACAATGAGCAGTTCTTC
CDR3aa: CASSLVFGRGAYNEQFF
v_gene: TRBV5-1
len: 17
d_gene: TRBD2
j_gene: TRBJ2-1
abundance: NA

CDR3nt: TGCGCCAGCAGCTTGTCAGGGGGAGGCAATCAGCCCCAGCATTTT
CDR3aa: CASSLSGGGNQPQHF
v_gene: TRBV5-1
len: 15
d_gene: TRBD1
j_gene: TRBJ1-5
abundance: once

CDR3nt: TGTGCCAGTAGTTATGACAGGGGGCGGAACTATGGCTACACCTTC
CDR3aa: CASSYDRGRNYGYTF
v_gene: TRBV19
len: 15
d_gene: TRBD1
j_gene: TRBJ1-2
abundance: NA

CDR3nt: TGTGCCAGCAGCCAAGGCTACGGACAAGAGAATTCACCCCTCCACTTT
CDR3aa: CASSQGYGQENSPLHF
v_gene: TRBV11-2
len: 16
d_gene: NA
j_gene: TRBJ1-6
abundance: NA

CDR3nt: TGCGCCAGCAGCCTGGGACAGGGAGAGACCCAGTACTTC
CDR3aa: CASSLGQGETQYF
v_gene: TRBV5-1
len: 13
d_gene: TRBD1
j_gene: TRBJ2-5
abundance: NA

CDR3nt: TGTGCCTGGAGTGTAGATACACAGGCTAACTATGGCTACACCTTC
CDR3aa: CAWSVDTQANYGYTF
v_gene: TRBV30
len: 15
d_gene: NA
j_gene: TRBJ1-2
abundance: few

CDR3nt: TGTGCCAGCAGTGAACCCAGCCAAGAGACCCAGTACTTC
CDR3aa: CASSEPSQETQYF
v_gene: TRBV6-4
len: 13
d_gene: NA
j_gene: TRBJ2-5
abundance: NA

CDR3nt: TGTGCCAGCAGTGACTCCGGACTAGCGGGTGCAGATACGCAGTATTTT
CDR3aa: CASSDSGLAGADTQYF
v_gene: TRBV6-4
len: 16
d_gene: TRBD2
j_gene: TRBJ2-3
abundance: NA

CDR3nt: TGTGCCAGCTCACCGGAGCTGAACACCGGGGAGCTGTTTTTT
CDR3aa: CASSPELNTGELFF
v_gene: TRBV18
len: 14
d_gene: NA
j_gene: TRBJ2-2
abundance: once

CDR3nt: TGTGCCACCAGCAGAGGGGGGACAGGCTCTGGAAACACCATATATTTT
CDR3aa: CATSRGGTGSGNTIYF
v_gene: TRBV15
len: 16
d_gene: TRBD1
j_gene: TRBJ1-3
abundance: few

CDR3nt: TGTGCCAGCAGGGGGGCAAACAATGAGCAGTTCTTC
CDR3aa: CASRGANNEQFF
v_gene: TRBV28
len: 12
d_gene: NA
j_gene: TRBJ2-1
abundance: NA

CDR3nt: TGTGCCAGCAGCCTCACTAGCGGGGGACTCTACGAGCAGTACTTC
CDR3aa: CASSLTSGGLYEQYF
v_gene: TRBV28
len: 15
d_gene: TRBD2
j_gene: TRBJ2-7
abundance: few

CDR3nt: TGTGCCAGCAGTGTTGCGGGGTCCTACGAGCAGTACTTC
CDR3aa: CASSVAGSYEQYF
v_gene: TRBV2
len: 13
d_gene: NA
j_gene: TRBJ2-7
abundance: NA

CDR3nt: TGTGCCGACCGGGACAGGATGAACACTGAAGCTTTCTTT
CDR3aa: CADRDRMNTEAFF
v_gene: TRBV2
len: 13
d_gene: TRBD1
j_gene: TRBJ1-1
abundance: NA

CDR3nt: TGTGCCAGCAGCCCTAGACAGGGCGAAGAAAACATTCAGTACTTC
CDR3aa: CASSPRQGEENIQYF
v_gene: TRBV5-4
len: 15
d_gene: TRBD1
j_gene: TRBJ2-4
abundance: few

CDR3nt: TGTGCCAGCAGCTTAGAAACGAGAACTAACTATGGCTACACCTTC
CDR3aa: CASSLETRTNYGYTF
v_gene: TRBV11-3
len: 15
d_gene: NA
j_gene: TRBJ1-2
abundance: NA

CDR3nt: TGCGCCAGCAGCTTCGGGGGGGGCACCGGGGAGCTGTTTTTT
CDR3aa: CASSFGGGTGELFF
v_gene: TRBV5-1
len: 14
d_gene: TRBD2
j_gene: TRBJ2-2
abundance: few

CDR3nt: TGTGCCATCAGCCAACCACAGGGAAGCACTGAAGCTTTCTTT
CDR3aa: CAISQPQGSTEAFF
v_gene: TRBV10-3
len: 14
d_gene: NA
j_gene: TRBJ1-1
abundance: NA

CDR3nt: TGTGCCAGCAGTGATCCTTCGGGAGACACCGGGGAGCTGTTTTTT
CDR3aa: CASSDPSGDTGELFF
v_gene: TRBV6-1
len: 15
d_gene: NA
j_gene: TRBJ2-2
abundance: NA

CDR3nt: TGTGCCAGCAGTTCCTACCGGACAGGGGTGACTGAAGCTTTCTTT
CDR3aa: CASSSYRTGVTEAFF
v_gene: TRBV5-6
len: 15
d_gene: TRBD1
j_gene: TRBJ1-1
abundance: NA

CDR3nt: TGTGCCAGCTCACTCACAGGGAACTCCTACGAGCAGTACTTC
CDR3aa: CASSLTGNSYEQYF
v_gene: TRBV18
len: 14
d_gene: NA
j_gene: TRBJ2-7
abundance: NA

CDR3nt: TGTGCCAGCAGCTCGTCGGGCACTAGCGACACCGGGGAGCTGTTTTTT
CDR3aa: CASSSSGTSDTGELFF
v_gene: TRBV7-6
len: 16
d_gene: TRBD2
j_gene: TRBJ2-2
abundance: few

CDR3nt: TGTGCCAGCAGTTACCTAGCGGGAGGGCCAAGGAATGAGCAGTTCTTC
CDR3aa: CASSYLAGGPRNEQFF
v_gene: TRBV6-5
len: 16
d_gene: TRBD2
j_gene: TRBJ2-1
abundance: NA

CDR3nt: TGTGCCAGCAGCTTTGTCTTGAGGATGAACACCATATATTTT
CDR3aa: CASSFVLRMNTIYF
v_gene: TRBV5-6
len: 14
d_gene: NA
j_gene: TRBJ1-3
abundance: NA

CDR3nt: TGTGCCAGCAGCTACGCACAGGGGGTTAACACTGAAGCTTTCTTT
CDR3aa: CASSYAQGVNTEAFF
v_gene: TRBV11-3
len: 15
d_gene: TRBD1
j_gene: TRBJ1-1
abundance: NA